The present TCR beta chain was sequenced within a study of blood T cell repertoires in COVID-19. Study-level background: Sources were T cells, B-cell-depleted T cells, or PBMCs; the material itself was cDNA or gDNA.

There are a few counts of this clone. Sequenced by immunoSEQ multiplex PCR; TCRdb stores in-frame clones only, minus some. The table shows approximately 120,000 clones, with roughly 91% occurring only once. This clonotype originated in a human donor in a cohort sampled during active COVID-19. What was sequenced was peripheral blood.

In DNA form, the CDR3 reads TGTGCCAGCAGTTGGACAGCCGATACGCAGTATTTT. Translating gives CASSWTADTQYF. The rearrangement links TRBV28 to TRBJ2-3; TRBD1 is a possible D gene (6 bases). The CDR3 is 12 residues long. V was trimmed by 4 bases and J by 6 bases, leaving 8 bases between them. Germline CDR1 MDHEN, CDR2 SYDVKM.